The TCR beta chain under discussion was sequenced for a study of PD-1 blockade in classical Hodgkin lymphoma. Whole-study findings and limits: Similar baseline diversity was found in complete responders and newly diagnosed patients.

In the case of this clone: What it binds is unknown.

Every patient was affected by relapse after autologous stem cell transplantation, while exposure to brentuximab vedotin was not uniform. Complete response, partial response or progressive disease were the best responses. Here immunoSEQ multiplex PCR was the method, and the copy in TCRdb shows in-frame clones only, minus some. The table has 80,000 to 100,000 clones, roughly 89% seen once. The CDR3 covers 12 residues. Germline values: CDR1 MNHEY, CDR2 SMNVEV (reference sequence). The ends were cut back, 6 bases at V and 4 bases at J, with 6 bases in the middle. This chain uses TRBV27 with TRBJ2-2; D not certain. The receptor's source is a human donor with classical Hodgkin lymphoma. The sequences come from peripheral blood mononuclear cells (PBMCs), collected at baseline. Here the CDR3 reads CASSTPTGELFF. The CDR3 nucleotides read TGTGCCAGCAGCACACCCACCGGGGAGCTGTTTTTT.